The T cell receptor beta chain under discussion was sequenced for a study of long-term antiretroviral therapy in people with HIV. Run at survey level, the immunoSEQ assay was version v3.0. Sequencing aimed at roughly 40,000-55,000 T-cell genomes per sample. Clones were read by immunoSEQ multiplex PCR, and TCRdb kept only the in-frame ones, dropping some. This sample has around 25,000 clones, with 88% found just once. For this clone: No antigen is known for it.

Study results and caveats: CDR3 lengths in HIV samples spanned a narrower range than controls.

Germline CDR1 and CDR2: SGHTA and FQGNSA. With 3 bases removed from V and 3 bases from J, the gap between germline ends came to 11 bases. The CDR3 contains 15 residues. The specimen was unsorted PBMCs, collected around 4.6 years after starting antiretroviral therapy. The clonotype was recovered from a man aged 25 to 45 with HIV. V is TRBV7-2 and J is TRBJ2-2; the D gene is possibly TRBD2 (5 bases). CDR3 bases: TGTGCCAGCAGCTTGGATGGGGAGCACACCGGGGAGCTGTTTTTT. It specifies CASSLDGEHTGELFF.